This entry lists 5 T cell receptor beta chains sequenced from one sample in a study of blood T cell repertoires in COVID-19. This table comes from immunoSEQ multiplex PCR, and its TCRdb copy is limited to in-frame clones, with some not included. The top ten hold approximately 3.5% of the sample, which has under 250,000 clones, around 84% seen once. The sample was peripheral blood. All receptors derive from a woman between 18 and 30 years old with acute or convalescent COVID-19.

Here the CDR3 reads CASRFAAVFTSGNTIYF. The CDR3 coding sequence is TGCGCCAGCAGATTCGCCGCAGTATTCACCTCTGGAAACACCATATATTTT. The J gene is TRBJ1-3, the V gene TRBV10-1; D ambiguous. This CDR3 spans 17 amino acids. V was clipped by 6 bases and J by 0 bases, with 18 bases between them. Germline CDR1 WNHNN, CDR2 SYGVQD (reference sequence).

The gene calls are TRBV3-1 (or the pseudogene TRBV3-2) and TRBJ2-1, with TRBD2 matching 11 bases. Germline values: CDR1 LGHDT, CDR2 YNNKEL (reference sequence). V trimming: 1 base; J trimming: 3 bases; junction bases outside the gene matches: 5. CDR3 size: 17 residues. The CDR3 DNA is TGTGCCAGCAGCCAAGTTAGCGGGAGGGCCGGCTACAATGAGCAGTTCTTC. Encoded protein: CASSQVSGRAGYNEQFF.

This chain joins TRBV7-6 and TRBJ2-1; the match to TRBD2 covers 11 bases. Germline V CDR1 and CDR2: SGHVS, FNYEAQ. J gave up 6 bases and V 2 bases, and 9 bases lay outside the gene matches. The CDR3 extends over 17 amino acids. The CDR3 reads CASSLNSGTSGINEQFF. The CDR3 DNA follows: TGTGCCAGCAGCTTAAATTCGGGGACTAGCGGAATCAATGAGCAGTTCTTC.

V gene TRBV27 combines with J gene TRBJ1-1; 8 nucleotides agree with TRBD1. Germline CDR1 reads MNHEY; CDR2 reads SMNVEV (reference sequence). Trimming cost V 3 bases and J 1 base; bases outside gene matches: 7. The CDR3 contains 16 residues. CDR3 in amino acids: CASSFSPDRGNTEAFF. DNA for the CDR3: TGTGCCAGCAGTTTCTCCCCCGACAGGGGGAACACTGAAGCTTTCTTT.

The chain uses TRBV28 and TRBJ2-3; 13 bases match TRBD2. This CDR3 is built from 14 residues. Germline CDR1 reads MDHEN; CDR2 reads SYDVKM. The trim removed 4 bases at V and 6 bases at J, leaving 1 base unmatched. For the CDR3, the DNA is TGTGCCAGCAGTTGGACTAGCGGGAGTGATACGCAGTATTTT. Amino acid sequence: CASSWTSGSDTQYF. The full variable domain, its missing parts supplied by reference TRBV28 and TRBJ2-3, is DVKVTQSSRYLVKRTGEKVFLECVQDMDHENMFWYRQDPGLGLRLIYFSYDVKMKEKGDIPEGYSVSREKKERFSLILESASTNQTSMYLCASSWTSGSDTQYFGPGTRLTVL.